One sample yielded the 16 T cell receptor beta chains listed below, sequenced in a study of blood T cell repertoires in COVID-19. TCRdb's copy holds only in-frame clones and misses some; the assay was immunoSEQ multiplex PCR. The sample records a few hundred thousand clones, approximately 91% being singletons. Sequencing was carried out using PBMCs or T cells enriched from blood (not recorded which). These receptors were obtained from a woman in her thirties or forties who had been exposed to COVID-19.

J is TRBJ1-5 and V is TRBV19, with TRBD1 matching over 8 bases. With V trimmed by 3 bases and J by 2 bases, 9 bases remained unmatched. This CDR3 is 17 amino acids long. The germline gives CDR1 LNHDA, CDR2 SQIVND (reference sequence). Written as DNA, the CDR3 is TGTGCCAGTAGTATGGAGGCAGGGGGCCCTGGCAATCAGCCCCAGCATTTT. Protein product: CASSMEAGGPGNQPQHF.

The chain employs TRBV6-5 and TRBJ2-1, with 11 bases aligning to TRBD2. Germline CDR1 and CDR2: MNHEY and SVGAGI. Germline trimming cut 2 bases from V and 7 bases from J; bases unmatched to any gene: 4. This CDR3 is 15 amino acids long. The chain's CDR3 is CASSYRGLAVNEQFF. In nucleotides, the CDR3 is TGTGCCAGCAGTTACCGGGGACTAGCGGTAAATGAGCAGTTCTTC.

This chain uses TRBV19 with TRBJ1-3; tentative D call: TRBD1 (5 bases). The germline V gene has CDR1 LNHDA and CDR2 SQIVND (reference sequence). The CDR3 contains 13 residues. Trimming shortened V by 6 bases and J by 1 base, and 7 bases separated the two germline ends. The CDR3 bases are TGTGCCAGTAGACAGGCATCTGGAAACACCATATATTTT. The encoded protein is CASRQASGNTIYF.

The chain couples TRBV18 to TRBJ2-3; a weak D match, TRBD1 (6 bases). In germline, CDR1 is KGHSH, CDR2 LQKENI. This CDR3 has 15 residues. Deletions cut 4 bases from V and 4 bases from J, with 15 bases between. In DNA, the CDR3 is TGTGCCAGCTCACAGGGGAGAGGGGGTGCAGATACGCAGTATTTT. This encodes CASSQGRGGADTQYF.

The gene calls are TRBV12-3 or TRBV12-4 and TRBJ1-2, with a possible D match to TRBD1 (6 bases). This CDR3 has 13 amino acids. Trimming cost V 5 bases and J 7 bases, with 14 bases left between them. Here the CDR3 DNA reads TGTGCCAGCAGTAATATGACAGGCGGTGGCTACACCTTC. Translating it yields CASSNMTGGGYTF.

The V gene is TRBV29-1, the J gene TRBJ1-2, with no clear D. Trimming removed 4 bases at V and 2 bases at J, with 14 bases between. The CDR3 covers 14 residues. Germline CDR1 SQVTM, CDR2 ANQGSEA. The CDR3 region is CSVGGGDTNYGYTF. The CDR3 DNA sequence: TGCAGCGTTGGAGGTGGCGATACAAACTATGGCTACACCTTC.

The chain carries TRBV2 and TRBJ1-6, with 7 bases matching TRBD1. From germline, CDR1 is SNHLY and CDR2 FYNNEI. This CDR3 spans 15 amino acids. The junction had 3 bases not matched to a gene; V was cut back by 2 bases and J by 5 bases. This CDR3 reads CASSERDRHNSPLHF. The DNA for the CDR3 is TGTGCCAGCAGTGAAAGGGACAGACATAATTCACCCCTCCACTTT.

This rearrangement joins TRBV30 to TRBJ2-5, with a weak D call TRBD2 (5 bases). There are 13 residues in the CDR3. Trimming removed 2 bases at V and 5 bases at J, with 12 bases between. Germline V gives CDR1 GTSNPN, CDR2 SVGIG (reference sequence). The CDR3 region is CAWSRGSSETQYF. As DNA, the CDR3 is TGTGCCTGGAGTCGGGGATCCTCGGAGACCCAGTACTTC.

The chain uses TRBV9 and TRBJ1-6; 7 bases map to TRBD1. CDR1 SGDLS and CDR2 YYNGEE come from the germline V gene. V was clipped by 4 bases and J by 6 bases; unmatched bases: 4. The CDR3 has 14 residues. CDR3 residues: CASSRGDSNSPLHF. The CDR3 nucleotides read TGTGCCAGCAGCAGGGGGGACAGTAATTCACCCCTCCACTTT.

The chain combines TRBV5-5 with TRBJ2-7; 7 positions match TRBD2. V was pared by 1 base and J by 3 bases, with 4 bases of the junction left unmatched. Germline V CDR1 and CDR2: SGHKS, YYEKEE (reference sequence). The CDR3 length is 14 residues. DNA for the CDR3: TGTGCCAGCAGCTTGCGGGGGGAATACTACGAGCAGTACTTC. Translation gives CASSLRGEYYEQYF.

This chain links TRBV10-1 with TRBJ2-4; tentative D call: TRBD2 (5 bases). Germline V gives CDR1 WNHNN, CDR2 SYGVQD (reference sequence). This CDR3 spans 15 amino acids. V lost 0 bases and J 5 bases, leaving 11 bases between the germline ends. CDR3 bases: TGCGCCAGCAGTGAGTCGACGGGGTCAGAAAACATTCAGTACTTC. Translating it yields CASSESTGSENIQYF.

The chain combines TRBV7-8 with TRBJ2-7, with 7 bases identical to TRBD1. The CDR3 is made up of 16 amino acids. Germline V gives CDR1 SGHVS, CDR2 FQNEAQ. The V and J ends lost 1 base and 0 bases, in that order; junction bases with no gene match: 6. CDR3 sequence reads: CASSLEGQFTSYEQYF. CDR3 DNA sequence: TGTGCCAGCAGCTTAGAGGGACAGTTTACCTCCTACGAGCAGTACTTC.

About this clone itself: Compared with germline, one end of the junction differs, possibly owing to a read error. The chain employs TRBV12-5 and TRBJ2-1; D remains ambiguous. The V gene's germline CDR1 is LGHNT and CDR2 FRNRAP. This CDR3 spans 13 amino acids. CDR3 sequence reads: CASGIDSPIGWIF. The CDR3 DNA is TGTGCTAGTGGTATCGACTCTCCAATTGGGTGGATCTTC.

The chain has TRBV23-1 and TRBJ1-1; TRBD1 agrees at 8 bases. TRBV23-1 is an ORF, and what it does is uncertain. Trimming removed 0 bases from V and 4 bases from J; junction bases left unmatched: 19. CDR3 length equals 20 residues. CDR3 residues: CASSQSGTGAGGPFGTEAFF. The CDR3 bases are TGCGCCAGCAGTCAATCGGGAACGGGGGCAGGGGGCCCTTTTGGCACTGAAGCTTTCTTT.

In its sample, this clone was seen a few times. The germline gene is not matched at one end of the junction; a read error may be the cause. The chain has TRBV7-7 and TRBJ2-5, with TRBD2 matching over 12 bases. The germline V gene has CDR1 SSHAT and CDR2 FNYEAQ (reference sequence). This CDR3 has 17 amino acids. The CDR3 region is CASSSRLAGVGGETQYF. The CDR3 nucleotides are TGTGCTAGCAGCTCTAGACTAGCGGGGGTAGGAGGAGAGACCCAGTACTTC. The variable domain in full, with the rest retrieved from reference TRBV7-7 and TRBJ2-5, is GAGVSQSPRYKVTKRGQDVTLRCDPISSHATLYWYQQALGQGPEFLTYFNYEAQPDKSGLPSDRFSAERPEGSISTLTIQRTEQRDSAMYRCASSSRLAGVGGETQYFGPGTRLLVL.

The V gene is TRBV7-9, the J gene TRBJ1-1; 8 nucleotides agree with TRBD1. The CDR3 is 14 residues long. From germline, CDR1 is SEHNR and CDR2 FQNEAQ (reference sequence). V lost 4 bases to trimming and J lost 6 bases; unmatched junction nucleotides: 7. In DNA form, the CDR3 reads TGTGCCAGCAGCTCACCAGGGGGCAGCGCTGAAGCTTTCTTT. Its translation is CASSSPGGSAEAFF.